This TCR beta chain originates from a study of cytotoxic CD8 clonotypes in ibrutinib-treated CLL. Study-wide results and limits: Sustained-remission and progressing patients had different sampling times.

CDR1 and CDR2 from the germline V gene are SGHNT and YENEEA. This CDR3 has 15 amino acids. Trimming pared 6 bases from V and 0 bases from J, leaving 12 bases between. TCR beta library input comprised roughly 1.8 micrograms of genomic DNA from cryopreserved PBMCs. Points on this clone: What it recognizes is unknown.

Only in-frame clones appear in the TCRdb table, and some are missing; sequencing was by immunoSEQ multiplex PCR. Seen here are more than 110,000 clones, less than 95% observed once, and the top ten hold 10% to 12%. The sample here was PBMCs, taken after 12 months of ibrutinib treatment. V is TRBV11-3 and J is TRBJ2-1; D may be TRBD2 (5 bases). The sequence derives from a human donor with chronic lymphocytic leukemia. CDR3 protein: CASSLDYISYNEQFF. CDR3 sequence (DNA): TGTGCCAGCAGTCTCGACTACATCTCCTACAATGAGCAGTTCTTC.